This T cell receptor beta chain is from a study of T cell responses to AZD1222 COVID-19 vaccine. At the level of the study: Pooling of second doses given at about 4 or about 12 weeks was done.

Study results and caveats: Nearly half of spike-specific TCRs reportedly go after variant regions that carry no mutations.

Of note for this clone: Its antigen is unknown.

Assay used: immunoSEQ multiplex PCR; TCRdb lists only in-frame clones, some missing. Of more than 140,000 clones in the sample, roughly 90% are singletons; the top ten hold approximately 3.1%. The CDR3 has 14 residues. Germline V gives CDR1 MRHNA, CDR2 SNTAGT. V shed 6 bases and J shed 2 bases, with 11 bases lying between them. The TCR originated in an adult in good health. The starting material was peripheral blood, obtained on day 0 of AZD1222 vaccination. The V call is TRBV6-4, the J call TRBJ1-5; a possible D gene is TRBD1 (5 bases). DNA of the CDR3: TGTGCCAGCAGGCAGGGTAACGGCAATCAGCCCCAGCATTTT. Amino acid sequence: CASRQGNGNQPQHF.